This is a list of T cell receptor beta chains from one sample in a study of T cell responses to AZD1222 COVID-19 vaccine. Profiling relied on immunoSEQ multiplex PCR, and the TCRdb table lists in-frame clones only, not all of them. The sample comprises some 120,000 clones, nearly 90% of which are singletons, and 4.4% rests with the top ten. This material consisted of peripheral blood, taken on day 0 of AZD1222 vaccination. The receptors stem from an adult in good health. CDR3s include the opening cysteine and the closing phenylalanine or tryptophan. D genes are given only for firm matches. Part of the rows lack a size; the others show once, few, many or a class for expanded clones.

j_gene	v_gene	d_gene	abundance	CDR3aa	CDR3nt
TRBJ1-5	TRBV6-4	TRBD1	.	CASSDPRTGPPNQPQHF	TGTGCCAGCAGTGACCCCCGGACAGGGCCCCCAAATCAGCCCCAGCATTTT
TRBJ1-6	TRBV2	.	.	CASSYGEGRNSPLHF	TGTGCCAGCAGCTACGGGGAGGGCCGGAATTCACCCCTCCACTTT
TRBJ2-7	TRBV19	TRBD1	.	CASSLQGTYEQYF	TGTGCCAGTAGTTTACAGGGGACCTACGAGCAGTACTTC
TRBJ1-4	TRBV18	TRBD1	.	CASSPGTGSEKLFF	TGTGCCAGCTCACCCGGGACAGGGAGTGAAAAACTGTTTTTT
TRBJ1-4	TRBV30	TRBD1	once	CAWSVGGSNEKLFF	TGTGCCTGGAGTGTAGGGGGCTCTAATGAAAAACTGTTTTTT
TRBJ1-3	TRBV6-1	TRBD1	.	CASSETGTGENTIYF	TGTGCCAGCAGTGAAACTGGGACAGGGGAAAACACCATATATTTT
TRBJ1-1	TRBV12-3/TRBV12-4	.	.	CASSLQGNTEAFF	TGTGCCAGCAGTTTACAGGGTAACACTGAAGCTTTCTTT
TRBJ1-1	TRBV19	.	.	CASSTQGPTEAFF	TGTGCCAGTAGTACACAGGGTCCCACTGAAGCTTTCTTT
TRBJ2-5	TRBV7-2	.	.	CASSVQGGRETQYF	TGTGCCAGCAGCGTACAGGGTGGGCGAGAGACCCAGTACTTC
TRBJ1-6	TRBV30	.	.	CAWSVQATGSYNSPLHF	TGTGCCTGGAGTGTCCAGGCGACTGGCTCCTATAATTCACCCCTCCACTTT
TRBJ1-2	TRBV7-8	TRBD1	.	CASSLGNRGRDYGYTF	TGTGCCAGCAGCTTAGGGAACAGGGGGCGCGACTATGGCTACACCTTC
TRBJ2-2	TRBV28	.	.	CATHANTGELFF	TGTGCCACACATGCAAACACCGGGGAGCTGTTTTTT
TRBJ1-1	TRBV30	.	.	CAWSEGLNTEAFF	TGTGCCTGGAGTGAGGGGCTGAACACTGAAGCTTTCTTT
TRBJ1-2	TRBV19	.	.	CASSVDFLYGYTF	TGTGCCAGTAGTGTCGACTTTCTTTACGGCTACACCTTC
TRBJ2-2	TRBV2	TRBD1	.	CASETGRPNTGELFF	TGTGCCAGCGAGACAGGGCGCCCGAACACCGGGGAGCTGTTTTTT
TRBJ1-5	TRBV28	.	.	CASSWSQRPNQPQHF	TGTGCCAGCAGTTGGTCTCAGCGGCCCAATCAGCCCCAGCATTTT
TRBJ2-5	TRBV3-1/TRBV3-2	.	.	CAAEYLYYQGKETQYF	TGTGCCGCAGAGTATCTGTATTACCAGGGGAAAGAGACCCAGTACTTC
TRBJ1-5	TRBV10-3	.	.	CAIAMSLNQPQHF	TGTGCCATCGCAATGAGCCTAAATCAGCCCCAGCATTTT
TRBJ1-2	TRBV14	.	.	CASSHGTPYYGYTF	TGTGCCAGCAGCCACGGGACACCCTACTATGGCTACACCTTC
TRBJ1-1	TRBV21-1	.	.	CASPGQGGTEAFF	TGTGCCAGCCCAGGACAGGGCGGGACTGAAGCTTTCTTT
TRBJ1-4	TRBV6-1	TRBD1	.	CASSEAGTVNEKLFF	TGTGCCAGCAGTGAAGCGGGGACAGTTAATGAAAAACTGTTTTTT
TRBJ1-4	TRBV4-2	TRBD1	once	CASNGQGRNEKLFF	TGTGCCAGCAACGGACAGGGACGTAATGAAAAACTGTTTTTT
TRBJ2-1	TRBV19	.	.	CASSIGPTTATEQFF	TGTGCCAGTAGTATAGGGCCCACTACAGCAACTGAGCAGTTCTTC
TRBJ1-1	TRBV28	.	.	CASGETVNTEAFF	TGTGCCAGCGGGGAAACAGTGAACACTGAAGCTTTCTTT
TRBJ1-5	TRBV19	.	.	CASSIWGEPQHF	TGTGCCAGTAGTATCTGGGGGGAGCCCCAGCATTTT
TRBJ1-4	TRBV6-5	.	.	CASSYSAGANEKLFF	TGTGCCAGCAGTTACTCCGCGGGGGCTAATGAAAAACTGTTTTTT
TRBJ1-1	TRBV3-1/TRBV3-2	.	.	CASSQGSLTEAFF	TGTGCCAGCAGCCAGGGCAGCCTCACTGAAGCTTTCTTT
TRBJ2-2	TRBV5-8	.	.	CASSFGYTGELFF	TGTGCCAGCAGCTTCGGGTACACCGGGGAGCTGTTTTTT
TRBJ1-4	TRBV30	.	.	CAWSGVPNEKLFF	TGTGCCTGGAGTGGTGTTCCTAATGAAAAACTGTTTTTT
TRBJ1-2	TRBV6-1	.	.	CASSEVVVTNYGYTF	TGTGCCAGCAGTGAAGTGGTAGTCACTAACTATGGCTACACCTTC
TRBJ2-3	TRBV5-1	TRBD2	.	CASTIGLAGVPQYF	TGCGCCAGCACAATAGGACTAGCGGGAGTCCCGCAGTATTTT
TRBJ1-6	TRBV30	.	.	CAWTGYNSPLHF	TGTGCCTGGACAGGGTATAATTCACCCCTCCACTTT
TRBJ1-1	TRBV5-4	.	.	CASSFKGGDTEAFF	TGTGCCAGCAGCTTTAAAGGGGGGGACACTGAAGCTTTCTTT
TRBJ1-6	TRBV2	.	.	CASSEYEVWQGGNSYNSPLHF	TGTGCCAGCAGTGAATATGAGGTGTGGCAGGGAGGAAACTCCTATAATTCACCCCTCCACTTT
TRBJ1-1	TRBV6-5	.	.	CASSYGGMNTEAFF	TGTGCCAGCAGTTACGGGGGGATGAACACTGAAGCTTTCTTT
TRBJ1-5	TRBV5-1	.	.	CASSLGVNQPQHF	TGCGCCAGCAGCCTAGGCGTTAATCAGCCCCAGCATTTT
TRBJ2-1	TRBV27	.	once	CASSLPGSEQFF	TGTGCCAGCAGTTTGCCGGGGAGCGAGCAGTTCTTC
TRBJ2-1	TRBV18	.	.	CASSDLDDEQFF	TGTGCCAGCTCGGACCTAGACGACGAGCAGTTCTTC
TRBJ1-5	TRBV28	.	.	CASRDSGVSNQPQHF	TGTGCCAGCAGAGATTCAGGGGTTAGCAATCAGCCCCAGCATTTT
TRBJ1-4	TRBV2	TRBD1	.	CASSDRQGATNEKLFF	TGTGCCAGCAGTGATCGACAGGGGGCAACTAATGAAAAACTGTTTTTT
TRBJ2-6	TRBV2	.	.	CASTARSGANVLTF	TGTGCCAGCACTGCTAGGTCTGGGGCCAACGTCCTGACTTTC
TRBJ1-6	TRBV5-4	.	few	CASSSDVGNSPLHF	TGTGCCAGCAGCTCGGATGTAGGAAATTCACCCCTCCACTTT
TRBJ2-2	TRBV28	TRBD2	.	CASSSSGGATGELFF	TGTGCCAGCAGCTCCAGCGGGGGGGCCACCGGGGAGCTGTTTTTT
TRBJ2-3	TRBV24-1	TRBD2	.	CATTAGGSTDTQYF	TGTGCCACCACTGCGGGGGGCTCCACAGATACGCAGTATTTT
TRBJ2-3	TRBV14	.	.	CASSQDRYTDTQYF	TGTGCCAGCAGCCAAGACAGGTACACAGATACGCAGTATTTT
TRBJ1-2	TRBV18	.	.	CASSPISEGYTF	TGTGCCAGCTCACCAATCTCTGAAGGCTACACCTTC
TRBJ2-1	TRBV18	.	.	CASSPERGSSYNEQFF	TGTGCCAGCTCACCGGAGAGGGGGAGCTCCTACAATGAGCAGTTCTTC
TRBJ2-2	TRBV27	.	.	CASSSAGELFF	TGTGCCAGCAGTTCAGCCGGGGAGCTGTTTTTT